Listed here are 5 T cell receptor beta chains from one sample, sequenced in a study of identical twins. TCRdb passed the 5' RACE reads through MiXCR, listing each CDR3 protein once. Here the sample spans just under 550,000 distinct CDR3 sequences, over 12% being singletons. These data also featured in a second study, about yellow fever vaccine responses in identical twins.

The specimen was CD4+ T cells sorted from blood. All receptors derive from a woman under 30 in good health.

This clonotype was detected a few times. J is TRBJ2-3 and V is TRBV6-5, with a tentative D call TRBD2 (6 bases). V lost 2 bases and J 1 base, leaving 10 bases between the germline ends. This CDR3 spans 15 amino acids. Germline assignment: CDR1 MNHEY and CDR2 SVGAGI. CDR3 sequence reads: CASSYGGDRTDTQYF. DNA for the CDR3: TGTGCCAGCAGTTACGGAGGGGACCGCACAGATACGCAGTATTTT.

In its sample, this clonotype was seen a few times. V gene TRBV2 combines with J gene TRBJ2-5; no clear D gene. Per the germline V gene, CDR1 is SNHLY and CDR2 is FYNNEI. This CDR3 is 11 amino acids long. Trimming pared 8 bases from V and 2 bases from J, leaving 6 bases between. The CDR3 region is CASGVQETQYF. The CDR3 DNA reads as TGTGCCAGCGGCGTACAAGAGACCCAGTACTTC.

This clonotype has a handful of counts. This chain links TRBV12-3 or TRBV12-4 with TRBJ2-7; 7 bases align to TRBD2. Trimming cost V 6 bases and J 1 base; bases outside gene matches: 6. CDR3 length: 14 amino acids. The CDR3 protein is CASRREGLSYEQYF. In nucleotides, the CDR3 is TGTGCCAGCAGGAGGGAGGGCTTATCCTACGAGCAGTACTTC.

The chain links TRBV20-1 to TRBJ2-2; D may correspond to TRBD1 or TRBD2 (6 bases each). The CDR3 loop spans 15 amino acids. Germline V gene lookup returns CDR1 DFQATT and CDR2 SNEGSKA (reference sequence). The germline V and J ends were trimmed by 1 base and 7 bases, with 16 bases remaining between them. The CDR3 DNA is TGCAGTGCTAGAGTAACGGGGGCTAGGGGCGGGGAGCTGTTTTTT. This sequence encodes CSARVTGARGGELFF.

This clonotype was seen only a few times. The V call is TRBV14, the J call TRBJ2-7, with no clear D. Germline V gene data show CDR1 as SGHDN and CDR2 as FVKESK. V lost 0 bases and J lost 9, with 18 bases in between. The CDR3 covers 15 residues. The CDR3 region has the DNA TGTGCCAGCAGCCAAGATTCGACACTATCTACGTGGCAGTACTTC. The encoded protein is CASSQDSTLSTWQYF.